This TCR beta chain comes out of a study of siplizumab effects on memory and regulatory T cells. Libraries were prepared by immunoSEQ multiplex PCR; TCRdb keeps only in-frame clonotypes and omits some of them. The table records roughly 120,000 clones, under 95% of them present only once. Points from the study as a whole: Significant reduction of alloreactive sequences traceable to unstimulated CD4+ memory cells was observed with siplizumab. Versus approximately 29% in controls, the mappable alloreactive CD4+ clones averaged about 74% Treg-derived with siplizumab.

For this clone: Its antigen is still unknown.

Germline CDR1 and CDR2: MNHGY and SVAAGI. Trimming took off 7 bases at V and 8 bases at J, with 14 bases between the two ends. The CDR3 runs 12 residues. The V and J genes are TRBV6-9 and TRBJ1-2; possibly TRBD1 for D (5 bases). Sample: Tregs sorted from blood. The source of this sequence is a human donor in good health. The CDR3 here is CASTPRGEGYTF. The CDR3 DNA reads as TGTGCCAGCACCCCGCGGGGCGAGGGCTACACCTTC.